This T cell receptor beta chain originates from a study of tumor and adjacent non-tumor tissue in lung cancer. Findings and limits, study-wide: Normal lung showed higher cumulative top 100 clone frequency than tumor.

Trimming took off 4 bases at V and 4 bases at J, with 13 bases between the two ends. CDR3 size: 14 residues. Germline loops: CDR1 MGHRA, CDR2 YSYEKL. This clonotype showed up many times. What it binds is unknown. TCRbeta libraries were built with three rounds of nested PCR, modified from ARM-PCR. TCRdb independently ran MiXCR on the multiplex PCR reads; one entry per CDR3 protein. The sample gives under 95,000 distinct CDR3 sequences, around three fifths of which show up once; roughly 15% is in the top ten. RNA was extracted from bulk tissue without any cell sorting. The V call is TRBV4-1, the J call TRBJ1-2; the D gene is possibly TRBD1 (5 bases). This TCR was recovered from a man between 65 and 85 years old with non-small cell lung cancer. What was sequenced was lung tumor tissue. The CDR3 region has the DNA TGCGCCAGCAGCCCCGTCATGGGGGGCTATGGCTACACCTTC. Protein sequence: CASSPVMGGYGYTF.